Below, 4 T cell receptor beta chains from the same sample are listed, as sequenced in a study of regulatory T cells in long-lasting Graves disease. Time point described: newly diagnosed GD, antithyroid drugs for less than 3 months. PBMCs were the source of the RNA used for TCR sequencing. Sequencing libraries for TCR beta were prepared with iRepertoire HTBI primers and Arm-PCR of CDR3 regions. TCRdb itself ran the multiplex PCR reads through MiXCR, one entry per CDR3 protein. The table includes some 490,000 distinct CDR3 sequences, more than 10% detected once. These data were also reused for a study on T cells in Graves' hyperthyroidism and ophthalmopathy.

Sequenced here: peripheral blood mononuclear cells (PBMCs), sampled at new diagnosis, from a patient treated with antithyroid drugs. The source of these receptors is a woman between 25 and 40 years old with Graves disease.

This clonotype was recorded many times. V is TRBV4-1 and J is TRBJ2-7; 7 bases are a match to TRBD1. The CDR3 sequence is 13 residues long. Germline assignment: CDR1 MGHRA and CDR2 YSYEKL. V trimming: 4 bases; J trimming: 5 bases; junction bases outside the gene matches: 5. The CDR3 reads CASSRNTGDEQYF. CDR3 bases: TGCGCCAGCAGCCGAAATACAGGGGACGAGCAGTACTTC.

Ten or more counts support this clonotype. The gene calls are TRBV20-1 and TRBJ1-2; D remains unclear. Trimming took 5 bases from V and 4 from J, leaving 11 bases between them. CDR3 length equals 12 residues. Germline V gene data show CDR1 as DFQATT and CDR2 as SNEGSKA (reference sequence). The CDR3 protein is CSAALLVYGYTF. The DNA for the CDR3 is TGCAGTGCTGCGTTATTGGTCTATGGCTACACCTTC.

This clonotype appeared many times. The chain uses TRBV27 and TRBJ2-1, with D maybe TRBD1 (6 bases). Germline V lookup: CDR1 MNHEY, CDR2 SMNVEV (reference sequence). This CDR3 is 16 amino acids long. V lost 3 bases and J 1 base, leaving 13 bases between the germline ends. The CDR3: CASSFGRQGSYNEQFF. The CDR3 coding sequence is TGTGCCAGCAGTTTCGGCCGGCAGGGGTCCTACAATGAGCAGTTCTTC.

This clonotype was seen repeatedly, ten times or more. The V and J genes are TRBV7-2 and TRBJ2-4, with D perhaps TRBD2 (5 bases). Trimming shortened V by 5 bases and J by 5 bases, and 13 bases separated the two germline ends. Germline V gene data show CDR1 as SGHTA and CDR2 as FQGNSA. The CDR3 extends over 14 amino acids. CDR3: CASSHTGNQNIQYF. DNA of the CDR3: TGTGCCAGCAGCCATACGGGAAACCAAAACATTCAGTACTTC.